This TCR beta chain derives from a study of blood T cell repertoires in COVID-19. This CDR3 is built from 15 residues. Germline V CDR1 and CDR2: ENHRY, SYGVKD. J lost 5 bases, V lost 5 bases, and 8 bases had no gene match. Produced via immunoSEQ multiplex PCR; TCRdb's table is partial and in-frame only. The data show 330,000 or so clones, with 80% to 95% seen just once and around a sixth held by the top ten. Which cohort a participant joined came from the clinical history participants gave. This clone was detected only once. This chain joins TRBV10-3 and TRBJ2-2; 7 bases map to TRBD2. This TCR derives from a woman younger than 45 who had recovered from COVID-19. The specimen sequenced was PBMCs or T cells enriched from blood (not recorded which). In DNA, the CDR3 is TGTGCCATCAGTCGAGCGGGGAAGAGTACCGGGGAGCTGTTTTTT. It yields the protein CAISRAGKSTGELFF.